The 15 T cell receptor beta chains below were found in one sample sequenced in a study of graft-versus-host responses after intestinal transplantation (dated by TCRdb to the early 2020s). These receptors lack a known antigen. Libraries were constructed by the immunoSEQ multiplex PCR assay. The clones in this table, taken by TCRdb from immuneACCESS, are in-frame only. Not every clone is retained; where verified, under half of the shortfall comes from an unresolved V gene, and the cause of the rest is unknown. Present in this sample are about 110,000 clones, just over 90% of which were seen just once. The ten largest account for about 0.25% of the sample. Reading the label with the study, this specimen's time point is: cells obtained before transplantation from donor or recipient. The sample in question was unstimulated CD4+ T cells sorted from spleen or lymph node cells, obtained before transplant. The origin of the receptors is a human donor who was the organ donor for an intestinal transplant.

The chain carries TRBV19 and TRBJ2-7; no definite D call. CDR1 is LNHDA and CDR2 is SQIVND in the germline V gene (reference sequence). The CDR3 totals 13 residues. The V and J ends lost 1 base and 7 bases respectively, with 11 bases between them. CDR3: CASSIVYRGEQYF. The DNA of the CDR3 is TGTGCCAGTAGTATAGTCTACCGTGGAGAGCAGTACTTC.

J is TRBJ1-2 and V is TRBV28, with TRBD1 matching 7 bases. CDR3 length equals 13 residues. CDR1 is MDHEN, CDR2 SYDVKM, per germline. After removal of 4 bases from V and 7 bases from J, the junction contained 6 bases not matched to a gene. In nucleotides, the CDR3 is TGTGCCAGCAGTTCCGACAGGGAAGGTGGCTACACCTTC. Translation gives CASSSDREGGYTF.

The chain joins TRBV28 to TRBJ1-5, with D uncertain. The CDR3 spans 12 residues. CDR1 is MDHEN and CDR2 is SYDVKM in the germline V gene. Trimming stripped 6 bases from V and 1 base from J, with 4 bases between. The CDR3 region is CASSESNQPQHF. CDR3 bases: TGTGCCAGCAGCGAGAGCAATCAGCCCCAGCATTTT.

DNA of the CDR3: TGTGCCAGCAGTTATGATAACACCATATATTTT. As protein: CASSYDNTIYF. The chain has TRBV6-1 and TRBJ1-3; D is undetermined. Trimming removed 5 bases at V and 7 bases at J, with 6 bases between. The CDR3 spans 11 residues. The V gene's germline CDR1 is MNHNS and CDR2 SASEGT.

The CDR3: CASSSGAVEQETQYF. In DNA form, the CDR3 reads TGCGCCAGCAGCTCAGGGGCGGTAGAACAAGAGACCCAGTACTTC. This rearrangement joins TRBV4-1 to TRBJ2-5; D is perhaps TRBD1 (6 bases). Germline V gene sequence: CDR1 MGHRA, CDR2 YSYEKL. V was pared by 5 bases and J by 2 bases, with 15 bases between. The CDR3 is 15 amino acids.

V usage is TRBV19 and J usage is TRBJ1-1; 9 nucleotides agree with TRBD1. The J segment lost 4 bases and the V segment lost 7 bases, leaving 7 bases of the junction unmatched. The CDR3 is 14 amino acids. Germline V gene lookup returns CDR1 LNHDA and CDR2 SQIVND (reference sequence). The CDR3 loop is CASIGDRASTEAFF. The CDR3 DNA sequence: TGTGCCAGTATCGGGGACAGGGCGTCCACTGAAGCTTTCTTT.

This chain connects TRBV7-2 to TRBJ1-5; a weak D match, TRBD1 (6 bases). The CDR3 has 15 residues. Germline assignment: CDR1 SGHTA and CDR2 FQGNSA. V was clipped by 1 base and J by 2 bases, with 9 bases between them. The CDR3 reads CASSLEGGGNQPQHF. Written as DNA, the CDR3 is TGTGCCAGCAGCTTAGAGGGGGGGGGCAATCAGCCCCAGCATTTT.

The V gene is TRBV7-9, the J gene TRBJ2-5, with 8 bases that match TRBD1. The germline CDR1 and CDR2 sequences are SEHNR and FQNEAQ (reference sequence). The CDR3 length is 16 residues. The junction had 12 bases not matched to a gene; V was cut back by 5 bases and J by 4 bases. The CDR3 sequence: CASSRWTGPAGETQYF. The CDR3 DNA reads TGTGCCAGCAGCCGCTGGACAGGGCCCGCGGGAGAGACCCAGTACTTC.

The V and J genes are TRBV19 and TRBJ2-2, with D perhaps given as TRBD1 or TRBD2 (5 bases each). The CDR3 contains 17 residues. Germline V gene sequence: CDR1 LNHDA, CDR2 SQIVND (reference sequence). Deletions cut 5 bases from V and 0 bases from J, with 16 bases between. CDR3 amino acids: CASSPWDPAANTGELFF. The CDR3 nucleotides read TGTGCCAGTAGTCCCTGGGACCCTGCGGCGAACACCGGGGAGCTGTTTTTT.

The V call is TRBV6-6, the J call TRBJ1-3; 8 nucleotides match TRBD1. Germline CDR1 and CDR2: MNHNY and SVGAGI (reference sequence). This CDR3 is 16 amino acids long. The trim removed 5 bases at V and 0 bases at J, leaving 6 bases unmatched. The CDR3 loop is CASSGTGLISGNTIYF. The CDR3 DNA sequence: TGTGCCAGCAGTGGGACAGGCCTCATCTCTGGAAACACCATATATTTT.

The V call is TRBV7-2, the J call TRBJ2-1; D is ambiguous. Germline V lookup: CDR1 SGHTA, CDR2 FQGNSA. Between the trimmed V and J ends, which lost 1 base and 0 bases, there was a span of 7 bases. The CDR3 length is 15 residues. The CDR3 here is CASSLDPGSYNEQFF. The CDR3 DNA follows: TGTGCCAGCAGCTTAGACCCAGGCTCCTACAATGAGCAGTTCTTC.

This sequence joins TRBV28 and TRBJ1-6; unclear D gene. V lost 5 bases and J lost 7, with 15 bases in between. Germline-derived CDR1 and CDR2 are MDHEN and SYDVKM. The CDR3 is made up of 15 amino acids. The CDR3 DNA follows: TGTGCCAGCAGTCGGTTGGACGGAGGGAATTCACCCCTCCACTTT. It specifies CASSRLDGGNSPLHF.

This clone was detected once. This chain uses TRBV19 with TRBJ2-3; D is uncertain. V was trimmed by 3 bases and J by 7 bases, leaving 14 bases between them. This CDR3 region has 14 residues. Germline lookup yields CDR1 LNHDA and CDR2 SQIVND (reference sequence). The CDR3 DNA reads TGTGCCAGTAGTATGAGGTCCCTTACTAATACGCAGTATTTT. Translating it yields CASSMRSLTNTQYF.

The chain uses TRBV30 and TRBJ1-2; 8 bases agree with TRBD1. V gave up 8 bases and J gave up 5 bases; unmatched junction bases: 7. This CDR3 region has 12 residues. Germline CDR1 is GTSNPN and CDR2 is SVGIG (reference sequence). The CDR3 protein is CAQGQAIYGYTF. The CDR3 nucleotides are TGTGCCCAGGGACAGGCTATTTATGGCTACACCTTC.

The J gene is TRBJ2-1, the V gene TRBV5-4, with 8 bases identical to TRBD1. Per the germline V gene, CDR1 is SGHNT and CDR2 is YYREEE (reference sequence). Losses at the gene ends were 2 bases for V and 9 bases for J; bases not matched to a gene: 7. The CDR3 extends over 14 amino acids. In DNA form, the CDR3 reads TGTGCCAGCAGCTTCGGACAGGGAACTACTGAGCAGTTCTTC. As protein: CASSFGQGTTEQFF.